What follows are 17 T cell receptor beta chains derived from one specimen sequenced in a study of T cell repertoires in cytomegalovirus infection. Their antigens remain unidentified. TCRdb re-called the reads with MiXCR, one entry per CDR3 protein. The table includes approximately 590,000 distinct CDR3 sequences, almost 40% detected once. Sequencing was performed on cultured PBMCs, taken from culture after CMV antigen stimulation. The source is a human donor in good health (CMV status not recorded). Some clones in this sample may be carry-over from other donors' samples.

This clonotype has just a few counts. The gene calls are TRBV6-1 and TRBJ2-1; D unclear. CDR1 is MNHNS, CDR2 SASEGT, per germline. The length of the CDR3 is 12 residues. V gave up 6 bases and J gave up 6 bases, with 9 bases separating them. The CDR3 here is CASRTSGNEQFF. CDR3 nucleotides: TGTGCCAGCAGGACAAGTGGCAATGAGCAGTTCTTC.

Concerning this clonotype: The junction differs from germline at one of its ends, possibly a read error. This rearrangement joins TRBV6-5 to TRBJ1-6; TRBD1 aligns across 8 bases. The CDR3 totals 18 residues. Germline assignment: CDR1 MNHEY and CDR2 SVGAGI. This CDR3 reads CARRLLSRAGGMNSPLHF. CDR3 bases: TGTGCCCGCAGACTCCTTTCCCGGGCAGGGGGCATGAATTCACCCCTCCACTTT.

V gene TRBV4-1 combines with J gene TRBJ1-1; possibly TRBD1 for D (5 bases). V lost 4 bases to trimming and J lost 4 bases, with 16 bases between them. Germline CDR1 MGHRA, CDR2 YSYEKL. The CDR3 totals 15 residues. CDR3: CASSRYPSGGTEAFF. The CDR3, as DNA: TGCGCCAGCAGCCGATACCCCAGTGGGGGCACTGAAGCTTTCTTT.

This clonotype was seen a single time. This chain connects TRBV6-2 or TRBV6-3 to TRBJ2-3, with 8 nucleotides matching TRBD2. CDR1 is MNHEY and CDR2 is SVGEGT in the germline V gene. With V trimmed by 2 bases and J by 2 bases, 18 bases remained unmatched. CDR3 length: 20 residues. The CDR3 nucleotides are TGTGCCAGCAGTTACGTCGGTAGCGGGACAAGGAGGGAATACACAGATACGCAGTATTTT. This sequence encodes CASSYVGSGTRREYTDTQYF.

The chain has TRBV7-8 and TRBJ2-7; D may correspond to TRBD1 or TRBD2 (7 bases each). V lost 8 bases and J 4 bases, leaving 21 bases between the germline ends. Germline loops: CDR1 SGHVS, CDR2 FQNEAQ. This CDR3 region has 15 residues. CDR3: CASSTRGGGNYEQYF. The CDR3 DNA reads TGTGCCAGCTCAACCCGGGGAGGGGGCAATTACGAGCAGTACTTC.

This chain's CDR3 is CASRPRRGGDSNQPQHF. CDR3 nucleotides: TGTGCCAGCAGGCCCCGCCGGGGGGGGGATAGCAATCAGCCCCAGCATTTT. The chain couples TRBV28 to TRBJ1-5; D is possibly TRBD1 (5 bases). The germline gives CDR1 MDHEN, CDR2 SYDVKM. Between the trimmed V and J ends, which lost 6 bases and 0 bases, there was a span of 18 bases. CDR3 length equals 17 residues.

This chain's CDR3 is CASSLSVGSRYEQYF. The CDR3 DNA reads as TGTGCCAGCAGCTTGTCCGTGGGGAGTCGTTACGAGCAGTACTTC. V is TRBV5-4 and J is TRBJ2-7; maybe TRBD2 (5 bases). Trimming shortened V by 1 base and J by 4 bases, and 15 bases separated the two germline ends. The germline CDR1 and CDR2 sequences are SGHNT and YYREEE (reference sequence). The CDR3 contains 15 residues.

The chain links TRBV7-8 to TRBJ2-1; 8 nucleotides align to TRBD2. The CDR3 is 13 residues long. Germline V gene lookup returns CDR1 SGHVS and CDR2 FQNEAQ. V dropped 1 base and J dropped 13; count of bases not matched to a gene: 6. The CDR3 DNA reads TGTGCCAGCAGCTTAGGTGGGACTAGTATTCAGTTCTTC. It codes for CASSLGGTSIQFF. Combining the CDR3 with reference TRBV7-8 and TRBJ2-1 gives the whole variable domain GAGVSQSPRYKVAKRGQDVALRCDPISGHVSLFWYQQALGQGPEFLTYFQNEAQLDKSGLPSDRFFAERPEGSVSTLKIQRTQQEDSAVYLCASSLGGTSIQFFGPGTRLTVL.

This clonotype was observed a few times. CDR3 loop: CASSRLSYGSYEQYF. The CDR3 DNA follows: TGTGCCAGCAGCCGACTGTCTTACGGCTCCTACGAGCAGTACTTC. The chain carries TRBV11-2 and TRBJ2-7; D is ambiguous. Trimming removed 5 bases from V and 0 bases from J, with 14 bases in between. From germline, CDR1 is SGHAT and CDR2 FQNNGV. The CDR3 contains 15 residues.

This chain connects TRBV29-1 to TRBJ2-3; 13 bases map to TRBD2. Germline CDR1 and CDR2: SQVTM and ANQGSEA. Trimming took 2 bases from V and 3 from J; bases not matched to a gene: 11. The CDR3 is made up of 18 amino acids. For the CDR3, the DNA is TGCAGCGTTGAACCTTGGGGGACTAGCGGGAAGCGGACAGATACGCAGTATTTT. Its protein is CSVEPWGTSGKRTDTQYF.

This chain joins TRBV5-1 and TRBJ2-4, with TRBD1 matching 8 bases. J gave up 5 bases and V 0 bases, and 7 bases lay outside the gene matches. The CDR3 has 16 amino acids. From germline, CDR1 is SGHRS and CDR2 YFSETQ. The DNA for the CDR3 is TGCGCCAGCAGCTTGGGCCCAGACAGGGGCCAAAACATTCAGTACTTC. Residues: CASSLGPDRGQNIQYF.

This clonotype was picked up a small number of times. This chain links TRBV7-2 with TRBJ1-6; D not certain. Looked up from germline, CDR1 is SGHTA and CDR2 is FQGNSA. The V and J ends lost 5 bases and 6 bases respectively, with 14 bases between them. CDR3 length: 15 residues. The CDR3, as DNA: TGTGCCAGCAGCCCGCTGATCCCCCGTAATTCACCCCTCCACTTT. Protein product: CASSPLIPRNSPLHF.

The chain links TRBV7-9 to TRBJ2-7, with 7 positions matching TRBD1. V lost 5 bases, J lost 5 bases, and 9 bases stayed unmatched. The V gene's germline CDR1 is SEHNR and CDR2 FQNEAQ (reference sequence). The CDR3 length is 14 residues. The CDR3 coding sequence is TGTGCCAGCAGCACCCGGGACAGTTCCCACGAGCAGTACTTC. This sequence encodes CASSTRDSSHEQYF.

The chain uses TRBV7-6 and TRBJ2-7; D is perhaps TRBD1 or TRBD2 (5 bases each). Trimming removed 5 bases at V and 3 bases at J, with 17 bases between. In germline, CDR1 is SGHVS, CDR2 FNYEAQ. The CDR3 is 15 residues long. CDR3 region: CASSPFRGGGYEQYF. The CDR3 DNA reads as TGTGCCAGCAGCCCATTCCGGGGTGGGGGCTACGAGCAGTACTTC.

This clonotype occurred a few times. V is TRBV6-6 and J is TRBJ1-3; D ambiguous. This CDR3 spans 16 amino acids. CDR1 MNHNY and CDR2 SVGAGI come from the germline V gene (reference sequence). The V end lost 6 bases, the J end lost 0 bases, and 15 bases lay between the germline ends. CDR3 nucleotide sequence: TGTGCCAGCAGCAACCCGGACGGGAGCTCTGGAAACACCATATATTTT. It yields the protein CASSNPDGSSGNTIYF.

The chain joins TRBV5-4 to TRBJ1-6, with D unresolved. Germline V lookup: CDR1 SGHNT, CDR2 YYREEE (reference sequence). With 4 bases removed from V and 4 bases from J, the gap between germline ends came to 21 bases. The CDR3 covers 18 residues. The CDR3 DNA reads TGTGCCAGCAGCGTGAACGGAGGTCCTCCATTATATAATTCACCCCTCCACTTT. This sequence encodes CASSVNGGPPLYNSPLHF.

The V call is TRBV12-3 or TRBV12-4, the J call TRBJ2-6, with D perhaps assigned TRBD1 or TRBD2 (5 bases each). The CDR3 extends over 16 amino acids. Trimming took 6 bases from V and 2 from J, leaving 14 bases between them. Here the CDR3 reads CASSRLRGAGANVLTF. CDR3 sequence (DNA): TGTGCCAGCAGCCGCCTTAGGGGAGCTGGGGCCAACGTCCTGACTTTC.